Described below is a single TCR beta chain sequence and its context. Its specificity is not known. This specimen comes from a study of T cells in Graves' hyperthyroidism and ophthalmopathy. Study conclusions and caveats: Ophthalmopathy, as predicted by the model, came a median about seven months after the prediction. The authors' 13 V-J model separated ophthalmopathy from stable hyperthyroidism.

This CDR3 is built from 14 residues. V lost 3 bases, J lost 3 bases, and 5 bases stayed unmatched. Per the germline V gene, CDR1 is LNHDA and CDR2 is SQIVND (reference sequence). Amplification of TCR beta CDR3 regions was performed using RNA transcripts as template. TCR CDR3 regions were first amplified by RT-PCR with HTBI primers. Each CDR3 protein gets one entry after TCRdb re-called the multiplex PCR reads with MiXCR. The data contain 660,000 or so distinct CDR3 sequences, more than 20% of them singletons. Ophthalmopathy patients had moderate-to-severe active disease, CAS ≥3, NOSPECS ≥4, and disease duration under 3 months.

The receptor was isolated from a man aged 25-45 years with Graves' ophthalmopathy. Source material: blood. The rearrangement joins TRBV19 to TRBJ2-7, with TRBD1 identical over 7 bases. The CDR3 DNA reads TGTGCCAGTAGTATTTCGGGACAGCACTACGAGCAGTACTTC. Protein product: CASSISGQHYEQYF. Based on the CDR3 plus reference TRBV19 and TRBJ2-7, the full variable domain is DGGITQSPKYLFRKEGQNVTLSCEQNLNHDAMYWYRQDPGQGLRLIYYSQIVNDFQKGDIAEGYSVSREKKESFPLTVTSAQKNPTAFYLCASSISGQHYEQYFGPGTRLTVT.